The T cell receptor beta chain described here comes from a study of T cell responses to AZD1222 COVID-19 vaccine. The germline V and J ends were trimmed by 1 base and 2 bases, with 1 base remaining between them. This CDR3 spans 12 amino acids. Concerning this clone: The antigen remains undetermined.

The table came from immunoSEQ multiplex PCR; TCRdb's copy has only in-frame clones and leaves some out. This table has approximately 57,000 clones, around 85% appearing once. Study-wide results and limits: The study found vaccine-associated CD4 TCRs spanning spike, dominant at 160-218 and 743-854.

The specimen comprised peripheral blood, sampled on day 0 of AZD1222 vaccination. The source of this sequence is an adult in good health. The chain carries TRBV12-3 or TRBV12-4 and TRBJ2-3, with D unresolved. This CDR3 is CASSLVTDTQYF. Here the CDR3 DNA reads TGTGCCAGCAGTTTAGTCACAGATACGCAGTATTTT.